The 26 T cell receptor beta chains below come from one sample, sequenced in a study of T cell repertoires in cytomegalovirus infection. No antigen has been assigned to these receptors. TCRdb called the reads again in MiXCR, with one record for every CDR3 protein. The data show roughly 150,000 distinct CDR3 sequences, 32% seen once. Here the sequenced sample was CD8+ T cells from cultured PBMCs, taken from culture after CMV antigen stimulation. The receptors shown here come from a human donor in good health (CMV status not recorded). Some clones in this sample may be carry-over from other donors' samples.

This clonotype appeared a few times. V gene TRBV20-1 combines with J gene TRBJ2-5, with no clear D. The V end was cut by 1 base, the J end by 2 bases, with 8 bases between. In germline, CDR1 is DFQATT, CDR2 SNEGSKA (reference sequence). This CDR3 is 13 amino acids long. The CDR3, as DNA: TGCAGTGCTAGAGTCGCGACACAAGAGACCCAGTACTTC. Its protein is CSARVATQETQYF.

This rearrangement joins TRBV12-3 or TRBV12-4 to TRBJ2-2; weak D call: TRBD2 (7 bases). CDR3 size: 17 residues. Trimming removed 5 bases from V and 1 base from J, with 17 bases in between. The CDR3 region is CASSPPGGHENTGELFF. As DNA, the CDR3 is TGTGCCAGCAGTCCCCCCGGGGGGCATGAGAACACCGGGGAGCTGTTTTTT.

Notes on this clonotype: Being one base from a much bigger clone, this may be a read error. The gene calls are TRBV19 and TRBJ2-1; D remains unclear. Germline CDR1 is LNHDA and CDR2 is SQIVND (reference sequence). Trimming cost V 1 base and J 4 bases, with 5 bases left between them. CDR3 size: 13 residues. CDR3 nucleotides: TGTGCCAGTAGTATAGCGGTTTACAATGAGCAGTTCTTC. Translation: CASSIAVYNEQFF.

This clonotype has more than one count but fewer than ten. V is TRBV6-6 and J is TRBJ1-1; no clear D gene. There are 12 residues in the CDR3. Between the trimmed V and J ends, which lost 2 bases and 5 bases, there was a span of 6 bases. CDR1 is MNHNY and CDR2 is SVGAGI in the germline V gene (reference sequence). For the CDR3, the DNA is TGTGCCAGCAGTTACACGGGAACTGAAGCTTTCTTT. The encoded protein is CASSYTGTEAFF.

This clonotype was counted between two and nine times. The CDR3 spells CASIGTSGGSSYNEQFF. The CDR3 coding sequence is TGTGCCAGCATCGGGACTAGCGGGGGGAGCTCCTACAATGAGCAGTTCTTC. The chain has TRBV2 and TRBJ2-1; 15 bases are shared with TRBD2. Unmatched junction bases numbered 4, after V lost 7 bases and J lost 0 bases. Germline CDR1 reads SNHLY; CDR2 reads FYNNEI. The CDR3 extends over 17 amino acids.

This clonotype was observed many times. The chain combines TRBV7-2 with TRBJ2-7, with 15 bases fitting TRBD2. Germline V gene data show CDR1 as SGHTA and CDR2 as FQGNSA. Trimming cost V 5 bases and J 6 bases; bases outside gene matches: 11. The CDR3 contains 17 residues. The CDR3 DNA follows: TGTGCCAGCAGCCCCTGGACTAGCGGGGGGGCCTTGTCCGAGCAGTACTTC. It yields the protein CASSPWTSGGALSEQYF.

For the CDR3, the DNA is TGTGCCAGCAGTTTCGGGGGGGCATCGGGCAATGAGCAGTTCTTC. It codes for CASSFGGASGNEQFF. The chain has TRBV12-3 or TRBV12-4 and TRBJ2-1; 8 bases are a match to TRBD2. The CDR3 totals 15 residues. Losses at the gene ends were 3 bases for V and 6 bases for J; bases not matched to a gene: 7.

This clonotype was seen once. This rearrangement joins TRBV29-1 to TRBJ2-7; TRBD2 agrees at 13 bases. The CDR3 spans 14 residues. Losses at the gene ends were 2 bases for V and 4 bases for J; bases not matched to a gene: 2. Germline V lookup: CDR1 SQVTM, CDR2 ANQGSEA. CDR3: CSVERLAGGYEQYF. CDR3 nucleotides: TGCAGCGTTGAAAGACTAGCGGGGGGATACGAGCAGTACTTC.

V is TRBV27 and J is TRBJ1-5; 11 bases match TRBD1. Germline V gene sequence: CDR1 MNHEY, CDR2 SMNVEV (reference sequence). J gave up 6 bases and V 5 bases, and 6 bases lay outside the gene matches. This CDR3 comprises 15 residues. The CDR3: CASSTGTGGFQPQHF. The CDR3 DNA follows: TGTGCCAGCAGTACCGGGACAGGGGGTTTTCAGCCCCAGCATTTT.

DNA for the CDR3: TGTGCCAGCAGCCTAAGGGCGCGGGGAAAAGAGACCCAGTACTTC. Translating it yields CASSLRARGKETQYF. The chain employs TRBV11-1 and TRBJ2-5; possible D gene TRBD2, 6 bases. The CDR3 runs to 15 residues. The germline gives CDR1 SGHAT, CDR2 FQDESV (reference sequence). The V end was cut by 5 bases, the J end by 3 bases, with 16 bases between. Drawing the rest from reference TRBV11-1 and TRBJ2-5, the complete variable domain is EAEVAQSPRYKITEKSQAVAFWCDPISGHATLYWYRQILGQGPELLVQFQDESVVDDSQLPKDRFSAERLKGVDSTLKIQPAELGDSAMYLCASSLRARGKETQYFGPGTRLLVL.

The chain recombines TRBV10-3 with TRBJ2-7; 8 nucleotides align to TRBD1. V lost 6 bases and J lost 1; bases outside the gene matches: 8. This CDR3 spans 15 amino acids. In germline, CDR1 is ENHRY, CDR2 SYGVKD. CDR3: CAISGQGLTSYEQYF. CDR3 nucleotides: TGTGCCATCAGCGGACAGGGATTGACGTCCTACGAGCAGTACTTC.

The chain has TRBV6-6 and TRBJ1-1; D unclear. Trimming stripped 8 bases from V and 0 bases from J, with 10 bases between. The CDR3 loop spans 13 amino acids. The germline V gene has CDR1 MNHNY and CDR2 SVGAGI (reference sequence). CDR3 loop: CASLDRMNTEAFF. DNA of the CDR3: TGTGCCAGCCTCGATCGCATGAACACTGAAGCTTTCTTT.

There are a few counts of this clonotype. The gene calls are TRBV11-2 and TRBJ2-5; 13 positions agree with TRBD2. Germline assignment: CDR1 SGHAT and CDR2 FQNNGV. The V gene end was trimmed by 5 bases and the J gene end by 2 bases; junction bases not matched to a gene: 5. CDR3 size: 16 residues. For the CDR3, the DNA is TGTGCCAGCAGCCATGGACTAGCGGGGGCTCAAGAGACCCAGTACTTC. Amino acid sequence: CASSHGLAGAQETQYF.

In its sample, this clonotype was seen many times. This chain connects TRBV5-6 to TRBJ2-5; D may be TRBD1 (6 bases). V lost 3 bases and J lost 5, with 17 bases in between. CDR3 length: 15 amino acids. Germline V gene lookup returns CDR1 SGHDT and CDR2 YYEEEE. CDR3 bases: TGTGCCAGCAGCTCTCACTTACAGGGATACGAGACCCAGTACTTC. Translated, it gives CASSSHLQGYETQYF.

V usage is TRBV27 and J usage is TRBJ2-3; D remains ambiguous. The CDR3 is 14 amino acids. Trimming removed 2 bases at V and 2 bases at J, with 8 bases between. CDR1 and CDR2 from the germline V gene are MNHEY and SMNVEV (reference sequence). In DNA, the CDR3 is TGTGCCAGCAGTTTAATGGGGTCCACAGATACGCAGTATTTT. It encodes CASSLMGSTDTQYF.

V and J are TRBV7-3 and TRBJ1-1; maybe TRBD1 (6 bases). The CDR3 covers 14 residues. CDR1 is SGHTA, CDR2 FQGTGA, per germline. V gave up 5 bases and J gave up 6 bases, with 16 bases separating them. The CDR3 nucleotides are TGTGCCAGCAGCGACCTCGTTGGGGGCGCTGAAGCTTTCTTT. This encodes CASSDLVGGAEAFF.

This chain connects TRBV19 to TRBJ2-1; 9 nucleotides match TRBD2. The CDR3 is 16 residues long. The V gene end was trimmed by 4 bases and the J gene end by 7 bases; junction bases not matched to a gene: 11. From germline, CDR1 is LNHDA and CDR2 SQIVND (reference sequence). The chain's CDR3 is CASSKGKGTSLNEQFF. The CDR3 nucleotides are TGTGCCAGTAGTAAAGGGAAGGGGACTAGCCTGAATGAGCAGTTCTTC.

In this sample, this clonotype turned up a few times. V gene TRBV12-3 or TRBV12-4 combines with J gene TRBJ2-7; a possible D gene is TRBD1 (6 bases). The CDR3 loop spans 12 amino acids. Trimming pared 4 bases from V and 6 bases from J, leaving 10 bases between. The CDR3 is CASSYGGSEQYF. Written as DNA, the CDR3 is TGTGCCAGCAGTTATGGGGGCTCCGAGCAGTACTTC.

The CDR3 reads CASSPLAGASTDTQYF. The CDR3 coding sequence is TGTGCCAGCAGCCCACTAGCGGGGGCTAGCACAGATACGCAGTATTTT. V and J are TRBV5-5 and TRBJ2-3, with TRBD2 identical over 11 bases. Germline V gives CDR1 SGHKS, CDR2 YYEKEE (reference sequence). The length of the CDR3 is 16 residues. V was pared by 4 bases and J by 0 bases, with 4 bases of the junction left unmatched.

This clonotype showed up just a few times. This chain joins TRBV25-1 and TRBJ2-5; D gene ambiguous. The CDR3 is made up of 12 amino acids. Trimming stripped 4 bases from V and 2 bases from J, with 5 bases between. The germline V gene has CDR1 MGHDK and CDR2 SYGVNS. The CDR3 region has the DNA TGTGCCAGCAGTGTTTATCAAGAGACCCAGTACTTC. It yields the protein CASSVYQETQYF.

This clonotype turned up a few times. The chain couples TRBV2 to TRBJ2-7; D is unresolved. The V and J ends lost 2 bases and 5 bases respectively, with 1 base between them. Germline lookup yields CDR1 SNHLY and CDR2 FYNNEI. The CDR3 is 10 residues long. The CDR3 bases are TGTGCCAGCAGTGAAAACGAGCAGTACTTC. It is translated as CASSENEQYF.

The sample holds many counts of this clonotype. The chain joins TRBV7-2 to TRBJ2-7; no firm D call. This CDR3 contains 15 residues. CDR1 is SGHTA, CDR2 FQGNSA, per germline. V was clipped by 0 bases and J by 2 bases, with 11 bases between them. The CDR3 sequence: CASSLALAGTYEQYF. The CDR3, as DNA: TGTGCCAGCAGCTTAGCGCTCGCAGGAACCTACGAGCAGTACTTC.

DNA of the CDR3: TGTGCCAGCAGCTTGGGACCTCGGGGTTCCTACAATGAGCAGTTCTTC. Translation gives CASSLGPRGSYNEQFF. The chain uses TRBV5-6 and TRBJ2-1; maybe TRBD2 (5 bases). The V gene's germline CDR1 is SGHDT and CDR2 YYEEEE. This CDR3 is built from 16 residues. The V end lost 0 bases, the J end lost 1 base, and 11 bases lay between the germline ends.

The gene calls are TRBV14 and TRBJ2-1; D remains ambiguous. The CDR3 runs to 15 residues. Per germline, CDR1 SGHDN and CDR2 FVKESK. V shed 4 bases and J shed 0 bases, with 10 bases lying between them. For the CDR3, the DNA is TGTGCCAGCAGCCGGGCGTGGGGCTCCTACAATGAGCAGTTCTTC. Translating gives CASSRAWGSYNEQFF.

This clonotype was seen more than once but under ten times. The rearrangement joins TRBV9 to TRBJ2-3; either TRBD1 or TRBD2 may fit D (5 bases each). CDR3 size: 13 residues. Germline assignment: CDR1 SGDLS and CDR2 YYNGEE. The V end was cut by 0 bases, the J end by 10 bases, with 12 bases between. The CDR3 DNA reads TGTGCCAGCAGCGTAGAGGGGCAGAGGGCGCAGTATTTT. Translated: CASSVEGQRAQYF.

Comment on this clonotype: Sequence at one end of the junction differs from germline and may be a read error. This chain links TRBV4-1 with TRBJ2-5; either TRBD1 or TRBD2 may fit D (6 bases each). CDR1 is MGHRA, CDR2 YSYEKL, per germline. This CDR3 region has 13 residues. CDR3: CASSQVEGGASDF. The CDR3 DNA is TGCGCCAGCAGCCAAGTAGAGGGGGGCGCCTCAGACTTC.